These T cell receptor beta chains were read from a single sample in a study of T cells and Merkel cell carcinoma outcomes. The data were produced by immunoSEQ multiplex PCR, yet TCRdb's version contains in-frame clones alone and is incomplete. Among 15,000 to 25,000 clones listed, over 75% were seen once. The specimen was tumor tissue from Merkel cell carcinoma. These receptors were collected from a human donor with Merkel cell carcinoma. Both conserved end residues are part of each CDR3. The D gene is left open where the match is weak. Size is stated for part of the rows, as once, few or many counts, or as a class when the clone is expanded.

CDR3nt: TGTGCCAGCTCACCTATAACCGGGGAGCTGTTTTTT; CDR3aa: CASSPITGELFF; j_gene: TRBJ2-2; len: 12; v_gene: TRBV18; d_gene: .; abundance: few
CDR3nt: TGTGCCAGCTCACCCCGGGACAGCAACCTCGAAGCTTTCTTT; CDR3aa: CASSPRDSNLEAFF; j_gene: TRBJ1-1; len: 14; v_gene: TRBV18; d_gene: TRBD1; abundance: .
CDR3nt: TGTGCCAGCAGCCAAGGTTTGGGGTTGACTGATGGCTACACCTTC; CDR3aa: CASSQGLGLTDGYTF; j_gene: TRBJ1-2; len: 15; v_gene: TRBV4-2; d_gene: .; abundance: medium-sized
CDR3nt: TGTGCCATCAGTGCGACTAGCACCTACGAGCAGTACTTC; CDR3aa: CAISATSTYEQYF; j_gene: TRBJ2-7; len: 13; v_gene: TRBV10-3; d_gene: TRBD2; abundance: .
CDR3nt: TGTGCTAGTGGTTTGGATGTCAATGAGCAGTTCTTC; CDR3aa: CASGLDVNEQFF; j_gene: TRBJ2-1; len: 12; v_gene: TRBV12-5; d_gene: .; abundance: .
CDR3nt: TGTGCCAGCAGCTTACAGCGGGGGGCGTACAATGAGCAGTTCTTC; CDR3aa: CASSLQRGAYNEQFF; j_gene: TRBJ2-1; len: 15; v_gene: TRBV7-2; d_gene: TRBD2; abundance: .
CDR3nt: TGTGCCAGTCGGTTCCCGGGAACATATGGCTACACCTTC; CDR3aa: CASRFPGTYGYTF; j_gene: TRBJ1-2; len: 13; v_gene: TRBV5-4; d_gene: .; abundance: few
CDR3nt: TGTGCCAGCAGCTTAGGTGGAGGCCAAACCCCTGGAGGGGAGCTGTTTTTT; CDR3aa: CASSLGGGQTPGGELFF; j_gene: TRBJ2-2; len: 17; v_gene: TRBV7-2; d_gene: .; abundance: .
CDR3nt: TGCGCCAGCAGCCCTCCCTCGGGTTGGTACAATGAGCAGTTCTTC; CDR3aa: CASSPPSGWYNEQFF; j_gene: TRBJ2-1; len: 15; v_gene: TRBV5-1; d_gene: .; abundance: .
CDR3nt: TGTGCCAGCAGCCTAGGACAGGGCGCCTACGAGCAGTACTTC; CDR3aa: CASSLGQGAYEQYF; j_gene: TRBJ2-7; len: 14; v_gene: TRBV6-5; d_gene: TRBD1; abundance: .
CDR3nt: TGTGCCAGCAGCTTTGGGGGTTTTGACCAAGAGACCCAGTACTTC; CDR3aa: CASSFGGFDQETQYF; j_gene: TRBJ2-5; len: 15; v_gene: TRBV5-4; d_gene: .; abundance: .
CDR3nt: TGCAGTGCTGAGGCCGGCGTAGTGCAGTACTTC; CDR3aa: CSAEAGVVQYF; j_gene: TRBJ2-7; len: 11; v_gene: TRBV20-1; d_gene: .; abundance: .
CDR3nt: TGTGCCAGCTATGGAAAAGCCACCCTCTTTAATCAGCCCCAGCATTTT; CDR3aa: CASYGKATLFNQPQHF; j_gene: TRBJ1-5; len: 16; v_gene: TRBV25-1; d_gene: .; abundance: .
CDR3nt: TGTGCCAGCAGCCAAGAGGGCCGGGCCATTGGCGAGCAGTACTTC; CDR3aa: CASSQEGRAIGEQYF; j_gene: TRBJ2-7; len: 15; v_gene: TRBV14; d_gene: .; abundance: .
CDR3nt: TGTGCCAGCAGCATGGAGGACATTCAGTACTTC; CDR3aa: CASSMEDIQYF; j_gene: TRBJ2-4; len: 11; v_gene: TRBV5-4; d_gene: .; abundance: .
CDR3nt: TGTGCCAGCAGATCAGGGATGAGCAATCAGCCCCAGCATTTT; CDR3aa: CASRSGMSNQPQHF; j_gene: TRBJ1-5; len: 14; v_gene: TRBV28; d_gene: .; abundance: .
CDR3nt: TGCAGCGTTGGTGACTCTAACTATGGCTACACCTTC; CDR3aa: CSVGDSNYGYTF; j_gene: TRBJ1-2; len: 12; v_gene: TRBV29-1; d_gene: .; abundance: .
CDR3nt: TGCGCCAGCAGCTGGGGACGTCAGTCCTATGGCTACACCTTC; CDR3aa: CASSWGRQSYGYTF; j_gene: TRBJ1-2; len: 14; v_gene: TRBV5-1; d_gene: .; abundance: .
CDR3nt: TGCGCCAGCAGCCGGGACGGCGAACAGCCCCAGCATTTT; CDR3aa: CASSRDGEQPQHF; j_gene: TRBJ1-5; len: 13; v_gene: TRBV5-1; d_gene: .; abundance: .
CDR3nt: TGCAGCGTTGCGGCCTACTATGGCTACACCTTC; CDR3aa: CSVAAYYGYTF; j_gene: TRBJ1-2; len: 11; v_gene: TRBV29-1; d_gene: .; abundance: .
CDR3nt: TGCAGCGCCGTGGGGCTGAGCACTGAAGCTTTCTTT; CDR3aa: CSAVGLSTEAFF; j_gene: TRBJ1-1; len: 12; v_gene: TRBV29-1; d_gene: .; abundance: few
CDR3nt: TGTGCCAGCGGAGGCCGTGCGGCTTACGAGCAGTACTTC; CDR3aa: CASGGRAAYEQYF; j_gene: TRBJ2-7; len: 13; v_gene: TRBV7-9; d_gene: .; abundance: .
CDR3nt: TGTGCCAGCACCTTCTGGGGACGGGACGGCTCCTACGAGCAGTACTTC; CDR3aa: CASTFWGRDGSYEQYF; j_gene: TRBJ2-7; len: 16; v_gene: TRBV28; d_gene: .; abundance: .
CDR3nt: TGTGCCAGCAGCCCACGGACGGGAAGAAACACTGAAGCTTTCTTT; CDR3aa: CASSPRTGRNTEAFF; j_gene: TRBJ1-1; len: 15; v_gene: TRBV27; d_gene: .; abundance: .
CDR3nt: TGCGCCAGCAGCACCGTGGGCGGAGTGGATGAAGCTTTCTTT; CDR3aa: CASSTVGGVDEAFF; j_gene: TRBJ1-1; len: 14; v_gene: TRBV5-1; d_gene: .; abundance: .
CDR3nt: TGTGCCAGCAGTTCCTCTGGGGGGGGGACAGATACGCAGTATTTT; CDR3aa: CASSSSGGGTDTQYF; j_gene: TRBJ2-3; len: 15; v_gene: TRBV6-6; d_gene: TRBD2; abundance: .
CDR3nt: TGTGCCAGCTCGACCGCGGGGTGGAGCACAGATACGCAGTATTTT; CDR3aa: CASSTAGWSTDTQYF; j_gene: TRBJ2-3; len: 15; v_gene: TRBV18; d_gene: .; abundance: .
CDR3nt: TGTGCCAGCTCACCACAAAGACGGGGAGCAGACGAGCAGTACTTC; CDR3aa: CASSPQRRGADEQYF; j_gene: TRBJ2-7; len: 15; v_gene: TRBV18; d_gene: .; abundance: medium-sized
CDR3nt: TGTGCCAGCAGCTGGGGAAACACCATATATTTT; CDR3aa: CASSWGNTIYF; j_gene: TRBJ1-3; len: 11; v_gene: TRBV5-4; d_gene: .; abundance: .
CDR3nt: TGTGCCAGCAGCACGGGACAGACGACGTACCAAGAGACCCAGTACTTC; CDR3aa: CASSTGQTTYQETQYF; j_gene: TRBJ2-5; len: 16; v_gene: TRBV7-6; d_gene: TRBD1; abundance: .
CDR3nt: TGTGCCAGCTCACCGACTAGCGGGGCCGGCAATGAGCAGTTCTTC; CDR3aa: CASSPTSGAGNEQFF; j_gene: TRBJ2-1; len: 15; v_gene: TRBV18; d_gene: TRBD2; abundance: .
CDR3nt: TGCAGCGTATTAGACAGGGGCTTCAGTAATGAGCAGTTCTTC; CDR3aa: CSVLDRGFSNEQFF; j_gene: TRBJ2-1; len: 14; v_gene: TRBV29-1; d_gene: TRBD1; abundance: .
CDR3nt: TGCGCCAGCAGCCATATTGACAGGGGCCCCAGGGGGGCTGAAGCTTTCTTT; CDR3aa: CASSHIDRGPRGAEAFF; j_gene: TRBJ1-1; len: 17; v_gene: TRBV5-1; d_gene: TRBD1; abundance: .
CDR3nt: TGTGCCAGCAGTTTCACCCCGGGACACCTGAACACTGAAGCTTTCTTT; CDR3aa: CASSFTPGHLNTEAFF; j_gene: TRBJ1-1; len: 16; v_gene: TRBV27; d_gene: .; abundance: .
CDR3nt: TGTGCCAGCAGCTTAAATTTTGGGGACACTGAAGCTTTCTTT; CDR3aa: CASSLNFGDTEAFF; j_gene: TRBJ1-1; len: 14; v_gene: TRBV5-4; d_gene: .; abundance: .
CDR3nt: TGTGCCAGTAGTGAGTCGACAGGAAACACCATATATTTT; CDR3aa: CASSESTGNTIYF; j_gene: TRBJ1-3; len: 13; v_gene: TRBV19; d_gene: .; abundance: .
CDR3nt: TGCGCCAGCAGCTTGGGCAGGGTGGAGGGCTACACCTTC; CDR3aa: CASSLGRVEGYTF; j_gene: TRBJ1-2; len: 13; v_gene: TRBV5-1; d_gene: .; abundance: .
CDR3nt: TGTGCCAGCAGCTTGGGGGACAGGGAGACCCTTGGGGAGCAGTACTTC; CDR3aa: CASSLGDRETLGEQYF; j_gene: TRBJ2-7; len: 16; v_gene: TRBV5-5; d_gene: TRBD1; abundance: .
CDR3nt: TGTGCCAGCAGCTTAGATGGCTGGAGGACGGGACTCTCATTC; CDR3aa: CASSLDGWRTGLSF; j_gene: TRBJ2-7; len: 14; v_gene: TRBV7-9; d_gene: .; abundance: .
CDR3nt: TGTGCCATCACCCGGAGCAGAAACACCGGGGAGCTGTTTTTT; CDR3aa: CAITRSRNTGELFF; j_gene: TRBJ2-2; len: 14; v_gene: TRBV10-3; d_gene: .; abundance: .
CDR3nt: TGTGCCAGCAGTTTCCTCGGGGCCTTACAAGAGACCCAGTACTTC; CDR3aa: CASSFLGALQETQYF; j_gene: TRBJ2-5; len: 15; v_gene: TRBV27; d_gene: .; abundance: .
CDR3nt: TGTGCCAGTAACCGACAGGGGGCCCAAAACATTCAGTACTTC; CDR3aa: CASNRQGAQNIQYF; j_gene: TRBJ2-4; len: 14; v_gene: TRBV19; d_gene: TRBD1; abundance: few
CDR3nt: TGTGCCAGCGTCCGGGACACTGCGAACACCGGGGAGCTGTTTTTT; CDR3aa: CASVRDTANTGELFF; j_gene: TRBJ2-2; len: 15; v_gene: TRBV4-2; d_gene: .; abundance: .
CDR3nt: TGTGCCACCAGCAGAGGATCCTCCTACGAGCAGTACTTC; CDR3aa: CATSRGSSYEQYF; j_gene: TRBJ2-7; len: 13; v_gene: TRBV15; d_gene: .; abundance: .
CDR3nt: TGTGCCAGAAGCTCGCTTAATGCTGAAGCTTTCTTT; CDR3aa: CARSSLNAEAFF; j_gene: TRBJ1-1; len: 12; v_gene: TRBV5-3; d_gene: .; abundance: .
CDR3nt: TGTGCCAGCAGCTCACTGGAGACCCAGTACTTC; CDR3aa: CASSSLETQYF; j_gene: TRBJ2-5; len: 11; v_gene: TRBV7-9; d_gene: .; abundance: .
CDR3nt: TGTGCCAGCGGCCGTGCCGGCACAGATACGCAGTATTTT; CDR3aa: CASGRAGTDTQYF; j_gene: TRBJ2-3; len: 13; v_gene: TRBV9; d_gene: .; abundance: .
CDR3nt: TGTGCCAGCTCAAACTCCGGGACAGTGCGCGAGCAGTACTTC; CDR3aa: CASSNSGTVREQYF; j_gene: TRBJ2-7; len: 14; v_gene: TRBV18; d_gene: TRBD1; abundance: .
CDR3nt: TGTGCCAGCAGCTTGGGCCCAAACACCGGGGAGCTGTTTTTT; CDR3aa: CASSLGPNTGELFF; j_gene: TRBJ2-2; len: 14; v_gene: TRBV11-2; d_gene: .; abundance: .
CDR3nt: TGTGCCAGTAGTACGGGGACGGTCGATTCGGGCATTCAGTACTTC; CDR3aa: CASSTGTVDSGIQYF; j_gene: TRBJ2-4; len: 15; v_gene: TRBV19; d_gene: .; abundance: .
CDR3nt: TGTGCCAGCAGCTTAAGTAGAGCGGATCAGCCCCAGCATTTT; CDR3aa: CASSLSRADQPQHF; j_gene: TRBJ1-5; len: 14; v_gene: TRBV7-9; d_gene: .; abundance: .
CDR3nt: TGTGCCAGCAGTGAATTGAGACGACAGGGGGCATCCTACGAGCAGTACTTC; CDR3aa: CASSELRRQGASYEQYF; j_gene: TRBJ2-7; len: 17; v_gene: TRBV25-1; d_gene: TRBD1; abundance: once
CDR3nt: TGTGCCAGCAGTTTGTACAGGGGGTACGAGCAGTACTTC; CDR3aa: CASSLYRGYEQYF; j_gene: TRBJ2-7; len: 13; v_gene: TRBV6-5; d_gene: TRBD1; abundance: .
CDR3nt: TGTGCCAGCAGTGAGGTACCGGGACAGGGAGGGACCGGGGAGCTGTTTTTT; CDR3aa: CASSEVPGQGGTGELFF; j_gene: TRBJ2-2; len: 17; v_gene: TRBV6-1; d_gene: TRBD1; abundance: .
CDR3nt: TGTGCCAGCAGCTTGAATAACAATGGCTACACCTTC; CDR3aa: CASSLNNNGYTF; j_gene: TRBJ1-2; len: 12; v_gene: TRBV5-6; d_gene: .; abundance: .
CDR3nt: TGTGCCACCAGCAGGCTAAATTCACCCCTCCACTTT; CDR3aa: CATSRLNSPLHF; j_gene: TRBJ1-6; len: 12; v_gene: TRBV15; d_gene: .; abundance: .
CDR3nt: TGTGCCAGCAGTCGGATACAGGGGATCGATAGCTACACCTTC; CDR3aa: CASSRIQGIDSYTF; j_gene: TRBJ1-2; len: 14; v_gene: TRBV6-6; d_gene: TRBD1; abundance: .
CDR3nt: TGCGCCAGCAGCTTGGATTTTCGTGGGGGGGCCACCCTCTTC; CDR3aa: CASSLDFRGGATLF; j_gene: TRBJ2-1; len: 14; v_gene: TRBV5-1; d_gene: .; abundance: .
CDR3nt: TGTGCCAGTAGTTTGCGGACCGAACGCAATCAGCCCCAGCATTTT; CDR3aa: CASSLRTERNQPQHF; j_gene: TRBJ1-5; len: 15; v_gene: TRBV19; d_gene: .; abundance: once
CDR3nt: TGCGCCTCACAAAGTATTGAGCAGTTCTTC; CDR3aa: CASQSIEQFF; j_gene: TRBJ2-1; len: 10; v_gene: TRBV23-1; d_gene: .; abundance: few